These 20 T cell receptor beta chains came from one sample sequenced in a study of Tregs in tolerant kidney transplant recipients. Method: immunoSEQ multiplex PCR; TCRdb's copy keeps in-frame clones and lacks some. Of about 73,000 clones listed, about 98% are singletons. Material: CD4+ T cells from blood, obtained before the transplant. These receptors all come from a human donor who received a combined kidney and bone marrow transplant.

CDR3 in DNA: TGCGCCAGCAGCTTATCGACAGGGGGAAACTCCTACGAGCAGTACTTC. The encoded protein is CASSLSTGGNSYEQYF. The chain carries TRBV5-1 and TRBJ2-7, with 9 bases identical to TRBD1. The germline V gene encodes CDR1 SGHRS and CDR2 YFSETQ. The CDR3 loop spans 16 amino acids. The junction had 6 bases not matched to a gene; V was cut back by 2 bases and J by 0 bases.

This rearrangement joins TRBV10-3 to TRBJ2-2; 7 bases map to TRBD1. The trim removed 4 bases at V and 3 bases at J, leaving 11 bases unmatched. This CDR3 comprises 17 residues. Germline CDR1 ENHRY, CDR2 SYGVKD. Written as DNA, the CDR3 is TGTGCCATCAGTGCCGTTACAGGGGTTGGGGACACCGGGGAGCTGTTTTTT. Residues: CAISAVTGVGDTGELFF.

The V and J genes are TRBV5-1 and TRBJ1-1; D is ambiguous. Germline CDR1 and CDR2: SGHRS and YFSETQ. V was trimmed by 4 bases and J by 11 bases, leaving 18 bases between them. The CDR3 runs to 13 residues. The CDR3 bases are TGCGCCAGCAGCCCGGGCGGGGTCGAGAGCGCTTTCTTT. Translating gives CASSPGGVESAFF.

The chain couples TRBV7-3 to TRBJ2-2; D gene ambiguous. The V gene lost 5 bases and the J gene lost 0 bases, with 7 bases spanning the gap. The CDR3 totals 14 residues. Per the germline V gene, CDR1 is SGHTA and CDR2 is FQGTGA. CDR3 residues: CASSRAANTGELFF. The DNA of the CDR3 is TGTGCCAGCAGCCGCGCGGCGAACACCGGGGAGCTGTTTTTT.

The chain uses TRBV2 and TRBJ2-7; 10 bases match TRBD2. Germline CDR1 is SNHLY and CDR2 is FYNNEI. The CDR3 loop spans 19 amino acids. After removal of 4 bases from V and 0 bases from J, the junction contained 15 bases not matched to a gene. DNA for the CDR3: TGTGCCAGCAGTGCCTCAAGCGGGAGGGCCGTTAATACCTCCTACGAGCAGTACTTC. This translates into CASSASSGRAVNTSYEQYF. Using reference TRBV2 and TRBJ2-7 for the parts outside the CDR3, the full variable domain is EPEVTQTPSHQVTQMGQEVILRCVPISNHLYFYWYRQILGQKVEFLVSFYNNEISEKSEIFDDQFSVERPDGSNFTLKIRSTKLEDSAMYFCASSASSGRAVNTSYEQYFGPGTRLTVT.

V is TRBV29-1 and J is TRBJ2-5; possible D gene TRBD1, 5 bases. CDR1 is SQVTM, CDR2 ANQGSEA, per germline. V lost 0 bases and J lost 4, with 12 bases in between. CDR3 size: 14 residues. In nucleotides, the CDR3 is TGCAGCGTTGAAGATCTTCAAACAGGAGAGACCCAGTACTTC. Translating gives CSVEDLQTGETQYF. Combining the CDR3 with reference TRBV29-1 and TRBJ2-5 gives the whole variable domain SAVISQKPSRDICQRGTSLTIQCQVDSQVTMMFWYRQQPGQSLTLIATANQGSEATYESGFVIDKFPISRPNLTFSTLTVSNMSPEDSSIYLCSVEDLQTGETQYFGPGTRLLVL.

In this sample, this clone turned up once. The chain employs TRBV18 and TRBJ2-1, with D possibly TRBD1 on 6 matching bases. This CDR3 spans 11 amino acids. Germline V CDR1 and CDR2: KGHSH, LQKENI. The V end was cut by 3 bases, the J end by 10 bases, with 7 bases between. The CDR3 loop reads CASSPRGEQFF. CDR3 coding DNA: TGTGCCAGCTCACCCAGGGGAGAGCAGTTCTTC. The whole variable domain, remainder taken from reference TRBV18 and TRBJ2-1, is NAGVMQNPRHLVRRRGQEARLRCSPMKGHSHVYWYRQLPEEGLKFMVYLQKENIIDESGMPKERFSAEFPKEGPSILRIQQVVRGDSAAYFCASSPRGEQFFGPGTRLTVL.

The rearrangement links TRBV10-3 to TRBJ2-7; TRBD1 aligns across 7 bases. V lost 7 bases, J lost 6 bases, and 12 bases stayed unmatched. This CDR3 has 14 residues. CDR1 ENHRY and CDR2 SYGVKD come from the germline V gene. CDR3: CAINHSGTEGEQYF. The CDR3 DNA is TGTGCCATCAACCACTCCGGGACAGAGGGCGAGCAGTACTTC.

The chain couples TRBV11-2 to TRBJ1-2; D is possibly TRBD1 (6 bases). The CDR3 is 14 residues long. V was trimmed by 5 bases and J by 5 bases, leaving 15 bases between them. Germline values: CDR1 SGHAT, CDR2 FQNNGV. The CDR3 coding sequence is TGTGCCAGCAGCCCACGGACAGTGGGGTATGGCTACACCTTC. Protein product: CASSPRTVGYGYTF.

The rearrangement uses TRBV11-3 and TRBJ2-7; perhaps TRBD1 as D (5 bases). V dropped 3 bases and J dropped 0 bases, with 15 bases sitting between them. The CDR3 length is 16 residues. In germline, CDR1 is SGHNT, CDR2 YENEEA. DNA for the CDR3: TGTGCCAGCAGCTTTCAGGGTAGTACTTACTCCTACGAGCAGTACTTC. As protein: CASSFQGSTYSYEQYF.

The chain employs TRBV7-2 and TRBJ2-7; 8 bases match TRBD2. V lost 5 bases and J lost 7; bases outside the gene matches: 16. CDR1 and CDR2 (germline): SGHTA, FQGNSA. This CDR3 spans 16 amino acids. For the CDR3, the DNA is TGTGCCAGCAGCGCCCGGACTAGCTCCAAAACGGGGGAGCAGTACTTC. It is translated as CASSARTSSKTGEQYF.

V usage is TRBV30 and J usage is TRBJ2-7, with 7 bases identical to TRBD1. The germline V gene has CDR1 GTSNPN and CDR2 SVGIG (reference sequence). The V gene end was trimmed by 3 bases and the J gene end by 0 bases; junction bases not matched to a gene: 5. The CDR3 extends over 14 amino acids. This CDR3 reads CAWSIRDSSYEQYF. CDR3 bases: TGTGCCTGGAGCATCCGGGACAGCTCCTACGAGCAGTACTTC.

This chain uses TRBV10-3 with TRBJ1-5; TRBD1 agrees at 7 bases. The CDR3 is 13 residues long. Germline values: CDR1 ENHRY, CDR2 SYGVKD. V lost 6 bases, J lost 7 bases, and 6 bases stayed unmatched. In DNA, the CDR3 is TGTGCCATCAGCACAGGGGTAGAACAGCCCCAGCATTTT. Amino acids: CAISTGVEQPQHF.

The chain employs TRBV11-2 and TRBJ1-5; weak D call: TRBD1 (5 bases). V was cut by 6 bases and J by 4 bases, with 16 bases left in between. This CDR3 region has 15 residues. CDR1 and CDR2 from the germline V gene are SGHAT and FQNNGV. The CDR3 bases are TGTGCCAGCAGTCAATTCGGGGGGTCTAATCAGCCCCAGCATTTT. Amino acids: CASSQFGGSNQPQHF. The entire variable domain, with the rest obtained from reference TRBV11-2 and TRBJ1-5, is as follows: EAGVAQSPRYKIIEKRQSVAFWCNPISGHATLYWYQQILGQGPKLLIQFQNNGVVDDSQLPKDRFSAERLKGVDSTLKIQPAKLEDSAVYLCASSQFGGSNQPQHFGDGTRLSIL.

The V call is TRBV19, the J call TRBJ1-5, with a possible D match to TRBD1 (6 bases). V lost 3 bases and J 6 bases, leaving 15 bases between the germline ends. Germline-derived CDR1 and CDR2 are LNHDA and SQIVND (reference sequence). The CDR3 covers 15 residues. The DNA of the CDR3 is TGTGCCAGTAGTATTAAAGGGGGAACAGGTCAGCCCCAGCATTTT. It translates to CASSIKGGTGQPQHF.

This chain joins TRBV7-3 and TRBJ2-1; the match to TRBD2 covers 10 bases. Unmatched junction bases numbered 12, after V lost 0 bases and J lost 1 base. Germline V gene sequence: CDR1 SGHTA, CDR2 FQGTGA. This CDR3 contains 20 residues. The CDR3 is CASSLTRTSGTRGSYNEQFF. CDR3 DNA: TGTGCCAGCAGCTTAACGCGGACTAGCGGAACGAGGGGTTCCTACAATGAGCAGTTCTTC.

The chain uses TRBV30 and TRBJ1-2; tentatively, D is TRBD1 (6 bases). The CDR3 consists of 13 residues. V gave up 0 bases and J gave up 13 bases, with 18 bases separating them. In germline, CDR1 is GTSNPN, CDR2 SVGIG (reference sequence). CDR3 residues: CAWSVGRGPFSTF. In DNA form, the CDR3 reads TGTGCCTGGAGTGTAGGCAGGGGCCCCTTCTCCACCTTC.

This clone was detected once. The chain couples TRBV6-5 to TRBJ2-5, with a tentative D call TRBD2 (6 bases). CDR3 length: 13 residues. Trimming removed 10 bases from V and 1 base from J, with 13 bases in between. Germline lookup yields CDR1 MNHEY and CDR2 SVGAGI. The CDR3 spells CATSRTIQETQYF. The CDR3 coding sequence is TGTGCCACTTCTCGGACTATCCAAGAGACCCAGTACTTC.

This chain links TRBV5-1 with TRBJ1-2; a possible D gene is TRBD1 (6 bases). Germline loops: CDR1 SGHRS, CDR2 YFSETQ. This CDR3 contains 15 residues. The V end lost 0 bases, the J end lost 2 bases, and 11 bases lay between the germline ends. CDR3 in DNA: TGCGCCAGCAGCTTGGTCCCAGGGGAGAACTATGGCTACACCTTC. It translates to CASSLVPGENYGYTF.

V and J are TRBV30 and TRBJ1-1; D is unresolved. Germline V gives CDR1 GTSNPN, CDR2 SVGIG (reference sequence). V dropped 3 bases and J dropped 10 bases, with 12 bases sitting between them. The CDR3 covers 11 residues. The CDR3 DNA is TGTGCCTGGAGGGTCCGCATTAGAGCTTTCTTT. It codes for CAWRVRIRAFF.